This T cell receptor beta chain was found in a study of CD8 T cells in Susac syndrome. A quantity of about 0.45 to 1 ug RNA underwent reverse transcription using random hexamers. TCRdb reanalysed the immunoSEQ multiplex PCR reads using MiXCR and keeps one entry per CDR3 protein. The sample has 70,000 to 100,000 distinct CDR3 sequences; around 96% are singletons. Between the trimmed V and J ends, which lost 0 bases and 4 bases, there was a span of 16 bases. Germline-derived CDR1 and CDR2 are LGHNA and YNFKEQ. This CDR3 spans 17 amino acids. FACS enriched CD8+ TEMRA cells, while bulk CD8+ and CD4+ were negatively isolated.

This sequence was found in a human donor with Susac syndrome. Input material: CD8+ T cells from PBMCs. This chain links TRBV4-2 with TRBJ1-5; weak D call: TRBD1 (6 bases). The CDR3 DNA reads as TGTGCCAGCAGCCAAGATGGAGGGGGGCAAGGGAATCAGCCCCAGCATTTT. This gives the protein CASSQDGGGQGNQPQHF.